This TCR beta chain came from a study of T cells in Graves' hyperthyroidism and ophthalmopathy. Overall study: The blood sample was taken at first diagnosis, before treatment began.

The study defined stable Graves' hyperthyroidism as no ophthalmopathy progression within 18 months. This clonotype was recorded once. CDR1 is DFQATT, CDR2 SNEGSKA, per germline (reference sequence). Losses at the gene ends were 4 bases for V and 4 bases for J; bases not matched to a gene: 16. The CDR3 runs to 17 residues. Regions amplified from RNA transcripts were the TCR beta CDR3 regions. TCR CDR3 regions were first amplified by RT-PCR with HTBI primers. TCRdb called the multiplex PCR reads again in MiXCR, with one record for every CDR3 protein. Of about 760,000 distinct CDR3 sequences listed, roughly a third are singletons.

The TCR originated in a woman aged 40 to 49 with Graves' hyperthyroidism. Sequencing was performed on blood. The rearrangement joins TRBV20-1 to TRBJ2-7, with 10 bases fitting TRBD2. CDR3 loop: CSAMGLAGDRNSYEQYF. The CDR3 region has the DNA TGCAGTGCTATGGGGCTAGCGGGAGACCGGAACTCGTACGAGCAGTACTTC.